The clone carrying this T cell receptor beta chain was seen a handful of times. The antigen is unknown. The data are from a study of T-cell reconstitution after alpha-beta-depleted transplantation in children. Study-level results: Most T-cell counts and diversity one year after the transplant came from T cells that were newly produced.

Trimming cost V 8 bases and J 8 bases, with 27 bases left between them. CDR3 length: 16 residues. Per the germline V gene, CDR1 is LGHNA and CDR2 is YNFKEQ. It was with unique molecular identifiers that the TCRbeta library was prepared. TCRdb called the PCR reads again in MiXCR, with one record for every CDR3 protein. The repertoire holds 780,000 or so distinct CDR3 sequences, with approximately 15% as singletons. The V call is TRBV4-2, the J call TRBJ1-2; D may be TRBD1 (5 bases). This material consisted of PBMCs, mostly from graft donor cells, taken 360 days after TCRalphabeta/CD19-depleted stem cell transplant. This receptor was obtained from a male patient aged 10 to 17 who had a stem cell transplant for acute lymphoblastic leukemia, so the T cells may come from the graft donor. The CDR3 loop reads CASRGWVRSLYGGYTF. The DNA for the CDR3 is TGTGCCAGCCGGGGGTGGGTCCGATCCTTGTATGGCGGCTACACCTTC.